Presented here are 29 T cell receptor beta chains from one specimen sequenced in a study of siplizumab effects on memory and regulatory T cells. TCRdb keeps only in-frame clones here, not all; method: immunoSEQ multiplex PCR. In the table there are about 97,000 clones, nearly 95% of which are singletons. Sequences were obtained from non-Treg CD4+ T cells sorted from blood. The receptors here all came from a human donor in good health.

J is TRBJ2-3 and V is TRBV9; D unresolved. Per germline, CDR1 SGDLS and CDR2 YYNGEE. The V end was cut by 0 bases, the J end by 8 bases, with 13 bases between. The CDR3 is 14 amino acids. CDR3 protein: CASSVELIPGTQYF. CDR3 DNA: TGTGCCAGCAGCGTAGAACTCATCCCTGGTACGCAGTATTTT.

This chain joins TRBV19 and TRBJ1-1, with D hard to call. There are 13 residues in the CDR3. V lost 7 bases and J 5 bases, leaving 14 bases between the germline ends. CDR1 is LNHDA and CDR2 is SQIVND in the germline V gene (reference sequence). CDR3 amino acids: CASTSTAGTEAFF. The CDR3 bases are TGTGCCAGTACCTCAACTGCTGGGACTGAAGCTTTCTTT. Based on the CDR3 plus reference TRBV19 and TRBJ1-1, the full variable domain is DGGITQSPKYLFRKEGQNVTLSCEQNLNHDAMYWYRQDPGQGLRLIYYSQIVNDFQKGDIAEGYSVSREKKESFPLTVTSAQKNPTAFYLCASTSTAGTEAFFGQGTRLTVV.

The CDR3 here is CASSLAGGPLETQYF. CDR3 in DNA: TGTGCCAGCAGCCTAGCGGGAGGGCCTCTAGAGACCCAGTACTTC. The chain uses TRBV5-5 and TRBJ2-5; 12 bases agree with TRBD2. The CDR3 has 15 amino acids. Per the germline V gene, CDR1 is SGHKS and CDR2 is YYEKEE (reference sequence). The trim removed 4 bases at V and 4 bases at J, leaving 5 bases unmatched.

The CDR3 coding sequence is TGCGCCAGCAGCTTGGTTTCGGGGGCGCGGAGCACTGAAGCTTTCTTT. Protein: CASSLVSGARSTEAFF. The gene calls are TRBV5-1 and TRBJ1-1; D may be TRBD1 (6 bases). The length of the CDR3 is 16 residues. Germline V gene data show CDR1 as SGHRS and CDR2 as YFSETQ. V shed 0 bases and J shed 4 bases, with 16 bases lying between them.

The gene calls are TRBV28 and TRBJ1-1; D uncertain. Trimming pared 8 bases from V and 0 bases from J, leaving 10 bases between. The CDR3 loop spans 13 amino acids. Germline CDR1 MDHEN, CDR2 SYDVKM. This CDR3 reads CASLGPMNTEAFF. The CDR3 DNA sequence: TGTGCCAGCCTCGGGCCCATGAACACTGAAGCTTTCTTT.

V gene TRBV9 combines with J gene TRBJ1-3, with D uncertain. The V end was cut by 0 bases, the J end by 0 bases, with 13 bases between. Germline CDR1 is SGDLS and CDR2 is YYNGEE. The CDR3 extends over 17 amino acids. The DNA of the CDR3 is TGTGCCAGCAGCGTAGAGCTGCTCTCGAGCTCTGGAAACACCATATATTTT. Amino acids: CASSVELLSSSGNTIYF.

The chain recombines TRBV30 with TRBJ1-3, with a possible D match to TRBD1 (5 bases). V was clipped by 1 base and J by 0 bases, with 7 bases between them. CDR3 length: 14 amino acids. The V gene's germline CDR1 is GTSNPN and CDR2 SVGIG (reference sequence). The DNA of the CDR3 is TGTGCCTGGAGTGAAGGGACCTCTGGAAACACCATATATTTT. The encoded protein is CAWSEGTSGNTIYF.

This clone was observed a single time. This sequence joins TRBV5-1 and TRBJ1-1, with D possibly TRBD1 on 6 matching bases. The V end lost 2 bases, the J end lost 5 bases, and 13 bases lay between the germline ends. This CDR3 is 14 amino acids long. Germline CDR1 reads SGHRS; CDR2 reads YFSETQ. CDR3 sequence (DNA): TGCGCCAGCAGCTTCGTCAGGGGATTAACTGAAGCTTTCTTT. It encodes CASSFVRGLTEAFF.

This clone came up a few times. V is TRBV30 and J is TRBJ1-5, with a weak D call TRBD1 (5 bases). The length of the CDR3 is 15 residues. The germline gives CDR1 GTSNPN, CDR2 SVGIG (reference sequence). The V and J ends lost 3 bases and 1 base respectively, with 13 bases between them. The CDR3 DNA follows: TGTGCCTGGAGCAAAGAGGGGAAAAGCAATCAGCCCCAGCATTTT. This codes for CAWSKEGKSNQPQHF. Looking up the rest from reference TRBV30 and TRBJ1-5 gives the full variable domain: SQTIHQWPATLVQPVGSPLSLECTVEGTSNPNLYWYRQAAGRGLQLLFYSVGIGQISSEVPQNLSASRPQDRQFILSSKKLLLSDSGFYLCAWSKEGKSNQPQHFGDGTRLSIL.

This chain joins TRBV15 and TRBJ2-1, with D possibly matching TRBD1 (5 bases). From germline, CDR1 is LNHNV and CDR2 YYDKDF (reference sequence). The V end was cut by 0 bases, the J end by 2 bases, with 8 bases between. CDR3 length equals 15 residues. CDR3 nucleotide sequence: TGTGCCACCAGCAGAGAAGGGGCAACCTACAATGAGCAGTTCTTC. The encoded protein is CATSREGATYNEQFF. The full variable domain, completed using reference TRBV15 and TRBJ2-1, is DAMVIQNPRYQVTQFGKPVTLSCSQTLNHNVMYWYQQKSSQAPKLLFHYYDKDFNNEADTPDNFQSRRPNTSFCFLDIRSPGLGDTAMYLCATSREGATYNEQFFGPGTRLTVL.

The chain is built from TRBV19 and TRBJ1-2, with 10 positions matching TRBD1. The CDR3 runs 14 residues. Losses at the gene ends were 5 bases for V and 2 bases for J; bases not matched to a gene: 2. Germline values: CDR1 LNHDA, CDR2 SQIVND (reference sequence). In DNA, the CDR3 is TGTGCCAGTAGTCGGACAGGGGGGAACTATGGCTACACCTTC. Translated, it gives CASSRTGGNYGYTF.

V usage is TRBV28 and J usage is TRBJ1-5; 10 bases fit TRBD1. This CDR3 region has 13 residues. With 6 bases clipped from V and 7 bases from J, the junction kept 3 bases outside the gene matches. Germline loops: CDR1 MDHEN, CDR2 SYDVKM. This CDR3 is CASRETGGQPQHF. CDR3 coding DNA: TGTGCCAGCAGAGAGACAGGGGGCCAGCCCCAGCATTTT.

The V and J genes are TRBV13 and TRBJ2-7; D perhaps matches TRBD2 (5 bases). This CDR3 has 12 residues. Germline values: CDR1 PRHDT, CDR2 FYEKMQ (reference sequence). The V gene lost 3 bases and the J gene lost 6 bases, with 9 bases spanning the gap. DNA of the CDR3: TGTGCCAGCAGCTTGGTCGCGGGCGAGCAGTACTTC. It is translated as CASSLVAGEQYF.

The chain's CDR3 is CASSGGDQPQHF. DNA for the CDR3: TGTGCCAGCAGTGGGGGGGATCAGCCCCAGCATTTT. The chain uses TRBV6-5 and TRBJ1-5, with D tentatively TRBD1 (5 bases). Deletions cut 5 bases from V and 5 bases from J, with 7 bases between. The CDR3 has 12 residues. Germline CDR1 MNHEY, CDR2 SVGAGI.

This chain links TRBV2 with TRBJ2-5, with 9 bases aligning to TRBD1. V was pared by 6 bases and J by 2 bases, with 4 bases of the junction left unmatched. This CDR3 is 14 amino acids long. Per the germline V gene, CDR1 is SNHLY and CDR2 is FYNNEI. CDR3 protein: CASRPDRGQETQYF. In DNA, the CDR3 is TGTGCCAGCAGACCCGACAGGGGGCAAGAGACCCAGTACTTC.

This chain uses TRBV10-3 with TRBJ2-3; 12 positions match TRBD2. With V trimmed by 0 bases and J by 5 bases, 12 bases remained unmatched. The germline CDR1 and CDR2 sequences are ENHRY and SYGVKD. This CDR3 has 19 residues. CDR3 nucleotide sequence: TGTGCCATCAGTGAGTCACTAGGGACTAGCGGGCCCTTGGGAGATACGCAGTATTTT. Its translation: CAISESLGTSGPLGDTQYF.

As DNA, the CDR3 is TGTGCCAGCAGTTTAAAGGGGAAACTGTTTTTT. Translating it yields CASSLKGKLFF. The rearrangement uses TRBV28 and TRBJ1-4, with D tentatively TRBD1 (5 bases). This CDR3 comprises 11 residues. Trimming left V 2 bases short and J 11 bases short, with 6 bases between. The germline V gene encodes CDR1 MDHEN and CDR2 SYDVKM.

This chain joins TRBV9 and TRBJ2-1, with 7 bases lining up with TRBD2. With V trimmed by 0 bases and J by 4 bases, 7 bases remained unmatched. The germline V gene has CDR1 SGDLS and CDR2 YYNGEE. This CDR3 region has 16 residues. CDR3 in DNA: TGTGCCAGCAGCGTAGGAGGCGGGAGCCGTTACAATGAGCAGTTCTTC. Its protein product is CASSVGGGSRYNEQFF.

This clone was observed a single time. The rearrangement uses TRBV6-5 and TRBJ1-2, with a possible D match to TRBD1 (5 bases). Germline assignment: CDR1 MNHEY and CDR2 SVGAGI. The V end lost 6 bases, the J end lost 0 bases, and 14 bases lay between the germline ends. This CDR3 has 15 residues. In DNA form, the CDR3 reads TGTGCCAGCAGCCCCTGGGGACGGGCTAACTATGGCTACACCTTC. Translation: CASSPWGRANYGYTF.

V gene TRBV20-1 combines with J gene TRBJ2-5; tentative D call: TRBD1 (6 bases). The CDR3 runs 11 residues. Trimming stripped 8 bases from V and 5 bases from J, with 12 bases between. The germline V gene has CDR1 DFQATT and CDR2 SNEGSKA (reference sequence). The CDR3, as DNA: TGCAGTTCAGGGGAAGGGGAGACCCAGTACTTC. This sequence encodes CSSGEGETQYF.

A single count supports this clone. The chain employs TRBV7-6 and TRBJ1-1; tentative D call: TRBD1 (6 bases). V shed 5 bases and J shed 1 base, with 11 bases lying between them. Germline lookup yields CDR1 SGHVS and CDR2 FNYEAQ. The CDR3 is 14 residues long. The CDR3 nucleotides read TGTGCCAGCAGCCGGGGACACAAGAACACTGAAGCTTTCTTT. Protein product: CASSRGHKNTEAFF.

The V and J genes are TRBV18 and TRBJ1-1; D remains ambiguous. The CDR3 has 16 residues. From germline, CDR1 is KGHSH and CDR2 LQKENI. V was cut by 1 base and J by 3 bases, with 15 bases left in between. The CDR3, as DNA: TGTGCCAGCTCACCACGTAGGGAGCAGTGGGACACTGAAGCTTTCTTT. Translating gives CASSPRREQWDTEAFF. The full variable domain, rest sourced from reference TRBV18 and TRBJ1-1, is NAGVMQNPRHLVRRRGQEARLRCSPMKGHSHVYWYRQLPEEGLKFMVYLQKENIIDESGMPKERFSAEFPKEGPSILRIQQVVRGDSAAYFCASSPRREQWDTEAFFGQGTRLTVV.

The rearrangement uses TRBV7-2 and TRBJ1-2; D gene ambiguous. The CDR3 runs 15 residues. CDR1 SGHTA and CDR2 FQGNSA come from the germline V gene. The germline V and J ends were trimmed by 2 bases and 0 bases, with 10 bases remaining between them. CDR3 amino acids: CASSLPAGANYGYTF. The CDR3 DNA is TGTGCCAGCAGCTTACCGGCAGGAGCTAACTATGGCTACACCTTC.

The gene calls are TRBV19 and TRBJ1-5, with D hard to call. Trimming cost V 3 bases and J 6 bases, with 12 bases left between them. Per germline, CDR1 LNHDA and CDR2 SQIVND (reference sequence). The CDR3 covers 14 residues. The CDR3 coding sequence is TGTGCCAGTAGTATTGGAGAGTGGGGTCAGCCCCAGCATTTT. Protein product: CASSIGEWGQPQHF. The full variable domain, with the rest looked up from reference TRBV19 and TRBJ1-5, is DGGITQSPKYLFRKEGQNVTLSCEQNLNHDAMYWYRQDPGQGLRLIYYSQIVNDFQKGDIAEGYSVSREKKESFPLTVTSAQKNPTAFYLCASSIGEWGQPQHFGDGTRLSIL.

The chain uses TRBV2 and TRBJ2-3; unclear D gene. V was shortened by 6 bases and J by 1 base, with 11 bases between the two germline ends. The CDR3 runs to 14 residues. Germline V gene data show CDR1 as SNHLY and CDR2 as FYNNEI. The DNA of the CDR3 is TGTGCCAGCAGGGGCACTCTAGGCACAGATACGCAGTATTTT. This translates into CASRGTLGTDTQYF.

The rearrangement uses TRBV19 and TRBJ2-2, with 9 bases that match TRBD1. CDR1 LNHDA and CDR2 SQIVND come from the germline V gene (reference sequence). After removal of 4 bases from V and 5 bases from J, the junction contained 11 bases not matched to a gene. The CDR3 covers 17 residues. The CDR3, as DNA: TGTGCCAGTAGTAACTTACCGGGACAGGGATGGACCGGGGAGCTGTTTTTT. This sequence encodes CASSNLPGQGWTGELFF.

This clone was recorded once. DNA for the CDR3: TGTGCCAGTGATAATCTCTCTGGAAACACCATATATTTT. This translates into CASDNLSGNTIYF. The J gene is TRBJ1-3, the V gene TRBV19, with D uncertain. The CDR3 is 13 amino acids. V gave up 8 bases and J gave up 0 bases, with 8 bases separating them. The germline V gene has CDR1 LNHDA and CDR2 SQIVND (reference sequence).

The J gene is TRBJ1-5, the V gene TRBV19; 8 bases fit TRBD1. The J segment lost 0 bases and the V segment lost 7 bases, leaving 5 bases of the junction unmatched. CDR1 LNHDA and CDR2 SQIVND come from the germline V gene (reference sequence). The CDR3 contains 15 residues. CDR3 DNA sequence: TGTGCCAGTACCCGAGGACAGGGTAGCAATCAGCCCCAGCATTTT. It is translated as CASTRGQGSNQPQHF.

This clone appeared a single time. The V gene is TRBV5-4, the J gene TRBJ2-3; 9 nucleotides align to TRBD2. This CDR3 region has 16 residues. Germline trimming cut 0 bases from V and 2 bases from J; bases unmatched to any gene: 4. The germline gives CDR1 SGHNT, CDR2 YYREEE (reference sequence). The CDR3 protein is CASSLAGGRATDTQYF. The CDR3 DNA is TGTGCCAGCAGCTTGGCCGGCGGGAGGGCCACAGATACGCAGTATTTT.